The clone carrying this T cell receptor (beta chain) was detected many times. This specimen comes from a study of neurological immune-mediated disorders. J lost 7 bases, V lost 4 bases, and 18 bases had no gene match. Germline lookup yields CDR1 DFQATT and CDR2 SNEGSKA (reference sequence). The CDR3 runs 17 residues. Indicated time point: technical triplicate 2. Libraries from sorted cells used roughly 1 million T cells (CD4+ or CD8+). TCRdb analysed the 5' RACE reads with MiXCR anew, one entry per CDR3 protein. The table shows roughly 32,000 distinct CDR3 sequences, with about an eighth occurring only once.

The sequenced material came from CD4+ T cells from blood. The chain is built from TRBV20-1 and TRBJ1-5, with 8 positions matching TRBD1. The receptor comes from a female donor with HTLV-1-associated myelopathy (HAM/TSP). The CDR3: CSATRGNGAGGGQPQHF. CDR3 DNA: TGCAGTGCTACCCGCGGTAACGGTGCAGGGGGCGGACAGCCCCAGCATTTT.